The 3 T cell receptor beta chains below were found in one sample sequenced in a study of T cell responses to AZD1222 COVID-19 vaccine. Libraries were prepared by immunoSEQ multiplex PCR; TCRdb keeps only in-frame clonotypes and omits some of them. This sample yields 86,000 or so clones, of which about 90% are seen a single time; 3.5% to 5.5% belongs to the top ten. This material consisted of peripheral blood, taken on day 0 of MenACWY control vaccination. Source of these receptors: an adult in good health.

The gene calls are TRBV7-6 and TRBJ2-2, with a weak D call TRBD2 (5 bases). Germline loops: CDR1 SGHVS, CDR2 FNYEAQ. The CDR3 covers 15 residues. V lost 5 bases and J lost 6, with 16 bases in between. The CDR3 loop is CASSQTQSGAGELFF. DNA for the CDR3: TGTGCCAGCAGCCAGACACAGAGCGGAGCCGGGGAGCTGTTTTTT.

This rearrangement joins TRBV10-1 to TRBJ2-7; TRBD1 or TRBD2 may be the D gene (6 bases each). Germline CDR1 reads WNHNN; CDR2 reads SYGVQD (reference sequence). The CDR3 has 18 amino acids. V gave up 2 bases and J gave up 2 bases, with 22 bases separating them. For the CDR3, the DNA is TGCGCCAGCAGTGAGGCAGGGGTCACGGGCGGGATCCCCTACGAGCAGTACTTC. Protein sequence: CASSEAGVTGGIPYEQYF.

The chain links TRBV18 to TRBJ2-4; perhaps TRBD2 as D (6 bases). Germline CDR1 is KGHSH and CDR2 is LQKENI. The CDR3 extends over 16 amino acids. V was clipped by 4 bases and J by 0 bases, with 13 bases between them. The CDR3 sequence: CASSREAALAKNIQYF. CDR3 DNA sequence: TGTGCCAGCTCACGGGAGGCGGCTCTAGCCAAAAACATTCAGTACTTC.